One T cell receptor (beta chain) is described in this entry. This entry belongs to a study of technical replicates of blood from several donors. Germline V gene sequence: CDR1 MNHNS, CDR2 SASEGT. The CDR3 length is 14 residues. V lost 4 bases to trimming and J lost 0 bases, with 8 bases between them. Sequencing was performed with immunoSEQ multiplex PCR; in TCRdb, only in-frame clones are kept and a portion is missing. This sample yields approximately 12,000 clones, of which 93% are seen a single time; 9.1% belongs to the top ten. The sequenced material came from PBMCs. The receptor comes from a human donor in good health. This chain joins TRBV6-1 and TRBJ2-3, with D uncertain. The CDR3 DNA sequence: TGTGCCAGCAGTGGGTTCAGGAGCACAGATACGCAGTATTTT. Residues: CASSGFRSTDTQYF.